A single T cell receptor (beta chain) is shown here with its context. This clone was counted only a few times. This clone's antigen is unknown. Per-base quality was not reported, and no clone a single base away is much larger than it. This entry belongs to a study of beta chain features in type 1 diabetes (dated by TCRdb to 2016 to 2018). In terms of the full investigation: Mean age, gender distribution, total cell number and subset yield did not differ between patients and healthy donors. A total of 107,917,701 sorted cells were examined across all samples, and RNA yield correlated strongly with the number of cells per subset. The study compared TCRB repertoires of sorted circulating CD4+ T cell subsets between recently diagnosed type 1 diabetes patients and matched healthy donors. Regulatory and stem cell-like memory subsets were isolated from only 8 patients and roughly eight healthy donors, whereas naive and central memory subsets came from all 30 or so donors.

Taken from the germline V gene, the CDR1 and CDR2 loops are SGDLS and YYNGEE. V and J are truncated by 0 bases and 0 bases respectively, leaving an intervening sequence of 15 bases. Taken from cysteine to phenylalanine, the CDR3 has 17 residues. Only CDR3 DNA remains: 51 bases, in frame from the first base. Each donor gave one peripheral blood draw, approximately 110 mL on average, collected into heparinised tubes. A BD FACSAria II and a panel including CD45RO, CCR7, CD25, CD127, CD95 and CD27 were used to sort naive, central memory, regulatory and stem cell-like memory CD4+ T cells. All sorted populations exceeded 95% purity. Right away, PBMCs were isolated by Lymphoprep density gradient centrifugation and were stained directly, with no culture step. Samples were stained and sorted in pairs, with one healthy donor and one patient per experiment, so that batch effects were minimized. The entire isolated RNA was reverse transcribed using the High Capacity cDNA Reverse Transcription Kit, and thus expressed TCRB transcripts were sequenced. Deep immunoSEQ sequencing was performed on naive, central memory and regulatory T cell samples, with an average of approximately 3.9 million total reads per sample. Sorted cells were lysed in RLT buffer, and RNA was extracted using DNase-treated RNeasy Micro or Mini kits according to cell number. Each cell subset was processed on its own to prevent cross-contamination, while patient and healthy donor samples were processed together. Using the immunoSEQ multiplex PCR, TCRB sequences were amplified from cDNA into 87-bp fragments spanning the CDR3 region. Sequencing of the amplicons was performed on the Illumina HiSeq platform. The source study handled its data this way. PCR bias was corrected computationally using synthetic template baselines, and reads within Hamming distance 2 were collapsed, with unmergeable singletons discarded. Reads were aligned against IMGT so that V, D and J genes, CDR3 length and insertions or deletions at six rearrangement sites could be assigned. Within each subset, clonotype counts were normalized to sorted cell number, after which true diversity and Gini coefficients were computed with the tcR R package. The overlap coefficient, calculated on TCRB nucleotide sequences, was used to quantify repertoire sharing. Out-of-frame TCRB sequences from naive cells were analyzed as a proxy for the pre-selection repertoire. What TCRdb holds here is the immuneACCESS table cut down to in-frame rearrangements. Part of the clones is not present; checked against another copy, under half of the missing clones reflect an unresolved V gene, and the others are unexplained. D and trimming come from the DNA, and the V and J calls and clone size come from that table. In this sample the table shows some 500,000 clones, 10% to 12% of which occur a single time. The ten largest clones take up approximately 0.05% of the sample.

The paper's findings and limits, for the study overall: PCR might favor shorter templates, but patient and control samples were amplified and corrected together, so any skew would affect both groups equally. Fewer insertions and more nucleotide deletions at VDJ recombination sites were observed in patients with type 1 diabetes, implying thymic rearrangement abnormalities. A moderate but significant shortening of TCRB CDR3 length was observed in type 1 diabetes patients in all four CD4+ subsets. Naive, central memory and regulatory TCRB repertoires appeared to be more similar among patients than among healthy donors. Sequencing cDNA rather than genomic DNA could over-represent highly expressing activated cells, although activation and CD3 levels did not differ between groups. HLA sub-analyses involved small numbers of individuals, so any influence of HLA type on TCRB rearrangement remained unresolved.

The rearrangement combines TRBV9 with TRBJ1-2; possibly the D gene is TRBD1, per 5 matching bases. The clonotype was recovered from a woman under 30 in good health. The sample consisted of naive CD4+ T cells from blood. The sample's cell subset or site label is to be understood as: true naive CD4+ T cells. CDR3 region: CASSVAGKETSNYGYTF. The nucleotides are TGTGCCAGCAGCGTAGCAGGGAAGGAGACGTCTAACTATGGCTACACCTTC.